This paragraph reports one T cell receptor beta chain. The data were taken from a study of blood T cell repertoires in COVID-19. On the study more broadly: From T cells, B-cell-depleted T cells, or PBMCs came the material, which was cDNA or gDNA.

Produced via immunoSEQ multiplex PCR; TCRdb's table is partial and in-frame only. The table shows 60,000 to 75,000 clones, with 88% occurring only once. Per germline, CDR1 MNHEY and CDR2 SVGAGI. The CDR3 length is 14 residues. The V and J ends lost 7 bases and 0 bases respectively, with 9 bases between them. The sequencing input was peripheral blood. This receptor was identified in a human donor in a cohort sampled during active COVID-19. The chain recombines TRBV6-5 with TRBJ2-2; possibly TRBD1 for D (5 bases). CDR3 residues: CASKGETNTGELFF. For the CDR3, the DNA is TGTGCCAGCAAAGGGGAAACGAACACCGGGGAGCTGTTTTTT.